Sequencing of this T cell receptor beta chain was carried out in a study of blood T cell repertoires in COVID-19. Study details: There were acute and convalescent COVID-19 samples, and they came from the United States, Italy and Spain.

Generated by immunoSEQ multiplex PCR, the TCRdb table keeps only in-frame clones and is missing some. The sample holds around 200,000 clones; about 85% are singletons and the top ten take around 20%. The participants were between about 18 and 90 years old and came from fewer than 25 US areas. Membership in each cohort depended on participant-reported clinical history. Donors of Cohort 3 who recovered were those that had two negative PCRs, clearance, or symptom resolution. This CDR3 has 15 residues. Germline CDR1 and CDR2: MNHEY and SVGAGI. V shed 6 bases and J 2 bases; nucleotides not matched to a gene: 8.

The source material was PBMCs or T cells enriched from blood (not recorded which). The sequence was obtained from a man aged 35-49 years who had recovered from COVID-19. The chain joins TRBV6-5 to TRBJ2-3; 7 nucleotides align to TRBD1. The DNA for the CDR3 is TGTGCCAGCAGCCAGGGACAGTATATCACAGATACGCAGTATTTT. Its protein product is CASSQGQYITDTQYF.